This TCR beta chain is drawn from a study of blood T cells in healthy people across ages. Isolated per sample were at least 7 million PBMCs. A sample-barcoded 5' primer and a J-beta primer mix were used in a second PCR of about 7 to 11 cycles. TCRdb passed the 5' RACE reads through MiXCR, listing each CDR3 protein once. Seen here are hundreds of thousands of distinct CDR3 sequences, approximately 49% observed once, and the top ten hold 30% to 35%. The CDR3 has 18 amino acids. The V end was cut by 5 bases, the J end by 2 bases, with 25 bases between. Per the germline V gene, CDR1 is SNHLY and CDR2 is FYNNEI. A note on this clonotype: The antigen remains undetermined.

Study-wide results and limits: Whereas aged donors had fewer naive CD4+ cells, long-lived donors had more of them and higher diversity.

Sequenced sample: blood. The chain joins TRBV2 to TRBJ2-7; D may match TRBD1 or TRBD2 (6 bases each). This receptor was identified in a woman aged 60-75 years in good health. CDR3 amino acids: CASSYTRGLSNIAYEQYF. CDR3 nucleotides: TGTGCCAGCAGTTACACCAGGGGACTCTCAAATATCGCCTACGAGCAGTACTTC.